This paragraph reports one T cell receptor (beta chain). What it binds is not known. This specimen comes from a study of T cell repertoires in cytomegalovirus infection. A single record per CDR3 protein comes from TCRdb applying MiXCR to the reads. The sample contains approximately 1,000,000 distinct CDR3 sequences, around 31% of which appear only once. V was clipped by 6 bases and J by 7 bases, with 14 bases between them. The germline V gene encodes CDR1 LNHDA and CDR2 SQIVND (reference sequence). The CDR3 sequence is 13 residues long. The sample here was cultured CD8+ T cells from PBMCs, taken from culture after CMV antigen stimulation. The J gene is TRBJ2-3, the V gene TRBV19, with TRBD2 as a possible D gene (5 bases). This receptor was taken from a human donor in good health (CMV status not recorded). Some clones in this sample may be carry-over from other donors' samples. For the CDR3, the DNA is TGTGCCAGTAGGACACGGGGAGTTAATACGCAGTATTTT. It translates to CASRTRGVNTQYF.